This is a list of T cell receptor beta chains from one sample in a study of cytotoxic CD8 clonotypes in ibrutinib-treated CLL. Some clones are missing from TCRdb's copy, which holds only in-frame ones; the method was immunoSEQ multiplex PCR. This table holds roughly 110,000 clones, 58% found once. The source material was PBMCs, sampled after 24 months of ibrutinib treatment. These receptors all come from a human donor with chronic lymphocytic leukemia. Each CDR3 is given with its conserved first and last residue. The D gene is left open where the match is weak. A clone size is listed for some rows: how often the clone was seen (once, few, many), or a class if it is expanded.

j_gene,abundance,v_gene,d_gene,CDR3nt,CDR3aa
TRBJ2-2,few,TRBV30,TRBD2,TGTGCCTGGGCTACGGGGAGGGCCCGGGAGCTGTTTTTT,CAWATGRARELFF
TRBJ2-3,NA,TRBV30,TRBD2,TGTGCCTGGGAAACTAGCGGGCCGCAGTATTTT,CAWETSGPQYF
TRBJ1-6,NA,TRBV27,NA,TGTGCCAGCAGAAGACAGTTCGAACGATCGGGGGCGAGCTCCTATAATTCACCCCTCCACTTT,CASRRQFERSGASSYNSPLHF
TRBJ2-7,few,TRBV28,NA,TGTGCCAGCACAGATCCGAACTCCTACGAGCAGTACTTC,CASTDPNSYEQYF
TRBJ1-2,few,TRBV2,NA,TGTGCCAGCAGTGAAGCAGGAAACTATGGCTACACCTTC,CASSEAGNYGYTF
TRBJ2-5,NA,TRBV30,NA,TGTGCCTGGAATTGGGGTCGAGAGACCCAGTACTTC,CAWNWGRETQYF
TRBJ2-2,NA,TRBV12-5,NA,TGTGCTAGTGGTTTAGGGGGGAAGAACACCGGGGAGCTGTTTTTT,CASGLGGKNTGELFF
TRBJ2-7,NA,TRBV14,NA,TGTGCCAGCAGCCAAGGGGGCAGGAGGTCCGGCGAGCAGTACTTC,CASSQGGRRSGEQYF
TRBJ2-3,NA,TRBV18,NA,TGTGCCAGCTCACCAACCGGGGCCGCAGATACGCAGTATTTT,CASSPTGAADTQYF
TRBJ2-1,NA,TRBV29-1,NA,TGCAGCGTCCAGGTGAAGGAGCAGTTCTTC,CSVQVKEQFF
TRBJ2-3,NA,TRBV4-1,NA,TGCGCCAGCAGCCGTGTCGGCGGGGCAGGAGATACGCAGTATTTT,CASSRVGGAGDTQYF
TRBJ2-2,NA,TRBV7-3,TRBD2,TGTGCCAGCAGCCCCGCCGTGGGGACTAGCGGGGGGGCCATGGTCACCGGGGAGCTGTTTTTT,CASSPAVGTSGGAMVTGELFF
TRBJ2-5,NA,TRBV5-1,NA,TGCGCCAGCAGCTTGTTTCGCGGAGAGGAGACCCAGTACTTC,CASSLFRGEETQYF
TRBJ2-3,NA,TRBV5-1,NA,TGCGCCAGCAGTTCGAGAGGCGATACGCAGTATTTT,CASSSRGDTQYF
TRBJ1-2,NA,TRBV19,NA,TGTGCCAGTATTTCTCCGGCCCGGACAGAATCTAACTATGGCTACACCTTC,CASISPARTESNYGYTF
TRBJ2-3,NA,TRBV5-1,NA,TGCGCCAGCAGCTTGGTGGGTAGCGAAGATACGCAGTATTTT,CASSLVGSEDTQYF